This TCR beta chain is from a study of OX40 agonist ivuxolimab in advanced cancers. Germline V gene sequence: CDR1 SGHTA, CDR2 FQGNSA. The CDR3 is made up of 14 amino acids. Trimming cost V 2 bases and J 5 bases, with 12 bases left between them. The data were produced by immunoSEQ multiplex PCR, yet TCRdb's version contains in-frame clones alone and is incomplete. Of 75,000 to 100,000 clones listed, 90% to 95% are singletons. Study-wide results and caveats: By week 6 at 0.1 to 3.0 mg/kg, blood CD4+ and CD8+ T cells had expanded clonally.

Blood draws occurred at baseline, cycle 4 day 1, and cycle 7 day 1. Points on this clone: The antigen is not known.

This TCR was sampled from an adult with an advanced solid tumor such as melanoma, head and neck, liver or kidney cancer. Sample: CD4+ or CD8+ T cells sorted from blood, taken in a trial of the OX40 agonist ivuxolimab. V and J are TRBV7-2 and TRBJ2-5, with D possibly TRBD2 on 7 matching bases. The CDR3 spells CASSLTGRGETQYF. The CDR3 DNA reads as TGTGCCAGCAGCTTAACGGGGAGGGGGGAGACCCAGTACTTC.